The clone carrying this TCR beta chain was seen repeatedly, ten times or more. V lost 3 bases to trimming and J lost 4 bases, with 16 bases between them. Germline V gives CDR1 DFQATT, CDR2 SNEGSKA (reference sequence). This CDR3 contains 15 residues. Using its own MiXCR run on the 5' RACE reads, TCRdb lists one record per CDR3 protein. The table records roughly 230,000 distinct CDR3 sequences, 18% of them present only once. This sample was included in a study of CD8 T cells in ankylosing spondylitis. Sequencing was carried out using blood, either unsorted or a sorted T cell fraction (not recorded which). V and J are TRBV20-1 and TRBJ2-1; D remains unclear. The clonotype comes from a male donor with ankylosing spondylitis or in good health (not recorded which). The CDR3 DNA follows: TGCAGTGCTAGCCCGCGCACATTCCTTTACAATGAGCAGTTCTTC. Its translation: CSASPRTFLYNEQFF.